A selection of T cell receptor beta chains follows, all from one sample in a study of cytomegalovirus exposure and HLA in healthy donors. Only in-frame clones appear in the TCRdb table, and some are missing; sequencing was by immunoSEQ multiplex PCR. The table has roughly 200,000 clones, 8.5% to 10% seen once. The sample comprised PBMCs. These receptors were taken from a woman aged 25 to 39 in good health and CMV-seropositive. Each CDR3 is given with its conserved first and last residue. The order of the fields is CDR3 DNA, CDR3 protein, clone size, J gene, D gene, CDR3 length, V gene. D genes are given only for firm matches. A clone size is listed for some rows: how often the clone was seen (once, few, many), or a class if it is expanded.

CDR3 DNA: TGTGCCAGCAGTCGCCGGACAGGGGCCGATAGAAACACCATATATTTT
CDR3 protein: CASSRRTGADRNTIYF
clone size: few
J gene: TRBJ1-3
D gene: TRBD1
CDR3 length: 16
V gene: TRBV2

CDR3 DNA: TGTGCCAGCAGCCCAGGGGCCTGGAACACTGAAGCTTTCTTT
CDR3 protein: CASSPGAWNTEAFF
clone size: .
J gene: TRBJ1-1
D gene: .
CDR3 length: 14
V gene: TRBV7-9

CDR3 DNA: TGCGCCAGCAGTCCACTAGCGGGGGGCTACGAGCAGTACTTC
CDR3 protein: CASSPLAGGYEQYF
clone size: few
J gene: TRBJ2-7
D gene: TRBD2
CDR3 length: 14
V gene: TRBV10-1

CDR3 DNA: TGCGCCAGCAGCTTGAACCCGCCGGGGAGGGGGAACACCGGGGAGCTGTTTTTT
CDR3 protein: CASSLNPPGRGNTGELFF
clone size: .
J gene: TRBJ2-2
D gene: TRBD2
CDR3 length: 18
V gene: TRBV5-1

CDR3 DNA: TGTGCCAGCAGTGGCGCGACTACCCTAGAGACCCAGTACTTC
CDR3 protein: CASSGATTLETQYF
clone size: few
J gene: TRBJ2-5
D gene: .
CDR3 length: 14
V gene: TRBV25-1

CDR3 DNA: TGTGCCAGTAGTATGAGCAATGAGCAGTTCTTC
CDR3 protein: CASSMSNEQFF
clone size: .
J gene: TRBJ2-1
D gene: .
CDR3 length: 11
V gene: TRBV19

CDR3 DNA: TGTGCCAGCAGTTTCGTCTCCTCAGGTTTGCCGGAGCTGTTTTTT
CDR3 protein: CASSFVSSGLPELFF
clone size: few
J gene: TRBJ2-2
D gene: .
CDR3 length: 15
V gene: TRBV6-6

CDR3 DNA: TGCGCCAGCACCGAGGGGACATCCTACGAGCAGTACTTC
CDR3 protein: CASTEGTSYEQYF
clone size: .
J gene: TRBJ2-7
D gene: .
CDR3 length: 13
V gene: TRBV5-1

CDR3 DNA: TGTGCCAGCAGTTATACGGGGGTGAATTCACCCCTCCACTTT
CDR3 protein: CASSYTGVNSPLHF
clone size: few
J gene: TRBJ1-6
D gene: .
CDR3 length: 14
V gene: TRBV6-5

CDR3 DNA: TGTGCCAGTAGTCTCCCCCGGGGGAATTCTGGGGCCAACGTCCTGACTTTC
CDR3 protein: CASSLPRGNSGANVLTF
clone size: few
J gene: TRBJ2-6
D gene: .
CDR3 length: 17
V gene: TRBV19

CDR3 DNA: TGTGCCACCCTAGGAGCGGGACAGGGTTATGGCTACACCTTC
CDR3 protein: CATLGAGQGYGYTF
clone size: few
J gene: TRBJ1-2
D gene: TRBD1
CDR3 length: 14
V gene: TRBV19

CDR3 DNA: TGTGCCAGCAGCTTGGACCCAAGGGGTGAGCAGTTCTTC
CDR3 protein: CASSLDPRGEQFF
clone size: few
J gene: TRBJ2-1
D gene: .
CDR3 length: 13
V gene: TRBV5-6

CDR3 DNA: TGTGCCAGCAGCTTAGATCTAGCGGGTCAGAAGACCCAGTACTTC
CDR3 protein: CASSLDLAGQKTQYF
clone size: few
J gene: TRBJ2-5
D gene: TRBD2
CDR3 length: 15
V gene: TRBV7-2

CDR3 DNA: TGTGCCAGCAGCTGGACTGGGAGAGAGACCCAGTACTTC
CDR3 protein: CASSWTGRETQYF
clone size: few
J gene: TRBJ2-5
D gene: .
CDR3 length: 13
V gene: TRBV27

CDR3 DNA: TGTGCCAGCAGCTTAGGCGGGGGGGGAAATGAGCAGTTCTTC
CDR3 protein: CASSLGGGGNEQFF
clone size: .
J gene: TRBJ2-1
D gene: TRBD2
CDR3 length: 14
V gene: TRBV11-2

CDR3 DNA: TGTGCCAGTGCCCGGGACAGGGTGCGAGAGCAGTACTTC
CDR3 protein: CASARDRVREQYF
clone size: .
J gene: TRBJ2-7
D gene: TRBD1
CDR3 length: 13
V gene: TRBV19

CDR3 DNA: TGTGCCAGCAGCTCCAGCGGGAGGGCCTACAATGAGCAGTTCTTC
CDR3 protein: CASSSSGRAYNEQFF
clone size: .
J gene: TRBJ2-1
D gene: TRBD2
CDR3 length: 15
V gene: TRBV7-9

CDR3 DNA: TGTGCCAGCAGCAACCTTGGAACCGTACGGCTAGCGGGAGCCTACGAGCAGTACTTC
CDR3 protein: CASSNLGTVRLAGAYEQYF
clone size: .
J gene: TRBJ2-7
D gene: TRBD2
CDR3 length: 19
V gene: TRBV5-4

CDR3 DNA: TGTGCCAGCAGCTTTGCGGATACGCAGTATTTT
CDR3 protein: CASSFADTQYF
clone size: few
J gene: TRBJ2-3
D gene: .
CDR3 length: 11
V gene: TRBV7-9

CDR3 DNA: TGTGCCAGCCCGGCGGGGAATTATGGCTACACCTTC
CDR3 protein: CASPAGNYGYTF
clone size: .
J gene: TRBJ1-2
D gene: .
CDR3 length: 12
V gene: TRBV9

CDR3 DNA: TGTGCCAGCAGCTATGGACAGGGGTCTCGGTATGGCTACACCTTC
CDR3 protein: CASSYGQGSRYGYTF
clone size: .
J gene: TRBJ1-2
D gene: TRBD1
CDR3 length: 15
V gene: TRBV5-6

CDR3 DNA: TGCAGCGTCCGCAGGGGGGTATACGAGCAGTACTTC
CDR3 protein: CSVRRGVYEQYF
clone size: .
J gene: TRBJ2-7
D gene: .
CDR3 length: 12
V gene: TRBV29-1

CDR3 DNA: TGTGCCACCAGCAGGACAGGGAGTAGAGAGACCCAGTACTTC
CDR3 protein: CATSRTGSRETQYF
clone size: .
J gene: TRBJ2-5
D gene: TRBD1
CDR3 length: 14
V gene: TRBV15

CDR3 DNA: TGCGCCAGCAGCGACCTGGTACAGGCGGAACACTATGGCTACACCTTC
CDR3 protein: CASSDLVQAEHYGYTF
clone size: few
J gene: TRBJ1-2
D gene: .
CDR3 length: 16
V gene: TRBV10-1

CDR3 DNA: TGTGCCAGCAGCCCAGGGGGGGCTCAGGGGGCAATGGGGGAGCAGTACTTC
CDR3 protein: CASSPGGAQGAMGEQYF
clone size: .
J gene: TRBJ2-7
D gene: .
CDR3 length: 17
V gene: TRBV9

CDR3 DNA: TGTGCCATCAGCATCCGGGACAGGGGCGACGAGCAGTACTTC
CDR3 protein: CAISIRDRGDEQYF
clone size: few
J gene: TRBJ2-7
D gene: TRBD1
CDR3 length: 14
V gene: TRBV10-3

CDR3 DNA: TGTGCCAGCAGTCCTCCCGGTCGGAGCTCCTACGAGCAGTACTTC
CDR3 protein: CASSPPGRSSYEQYF
clone size: few
J gene: TRBJ2-7
D gene: .
CDR3 length: 15
V gene: TRBV27

CDR3 DNA: TGTGCCAGCAGCTTGGTAGGGGGATATGGCTACACCTTC
CDR3 protein: CASSLVGGYGYTF
clone size: .
J gene: TRBJ1-2
D gene: .
CDR3 length: 13
V gene: TRBV7-9

CDR3 DNA: TGTGCTAGCTACGGAGCCAAAAACATTCAGTACTTC
CDR3 protein: CASYGAKNIQYF
clone size: .
J gene: TRBJ2-4
D gene: .
CDR3 length: 12
V gene: TRBV12-5

CDR3 DNA: TGTGCCAGCAGCCCCAAAGGACTAGCGGGAGCCTCCTCCTACAATGAGCAGTTCTTC
CDR3 protein: CASSPKGLAGASSYNEQFF
clone size: .
J gene: TRBJ2-1
D gene: TRBD2
CDR3 length: 19
V gene: TRBV11-2

CDR3 DNA: TGTGCCAGCAGCTTACAGGGGAGAAACACCATATATTTT
CDR3 protein: CASSLQGRNTIYF
clone size: few
J gene: TRBJ1-3
D gene: .
CDR3 length: 13
V gene: TRBV13

CDR3 DNA: TGTGCCAGCAGCTTGGGCTACCCACCGAATGAGCAGTTCTTC
CDR3 protein: CASSLGYPPNEQFF
clone size: .
J gene: TRBJ2-1
D gene: .
CDR3 length: 14
V gene: TRBV5-6

CDR3 DNA: TGCAGCGTTGAAACAGGGAACACCATATATTTT
CDR3 protein: CSVETGNTIYF
clone size: .
J gene: TRBJ1-3
D gene: .
CDR3 length: 11
V gene: TRBV29-1

CDR3 DNA: TGTGCCAGCAGTTACTCGCCGGGTTATGGCTACACCTTC
CDR3 protein: CASSYSPGYGYTF
clone size: few
J gene: TRBJ1-2
D gene: .
CDR3 length: 13
V gene: TRBV6-5

CDR3 DNA: TGTGCCAGCTCACTCCAGACTAGCCCGGGGGTGCAGTTCTTC
CDR3 protein: CASSLQTSPGVQFF
clone size: .
J gene: TRBJ2-1
D gene: TRBD2
CDR3 length: 14
V gene: TRBV18

CDR3 DNA: TGTGCCAGCAGTGTAGGACTTCGCAATCAGCCCCAGCATTTT
CDR3 protein: CASSVGLRNQPQHF
clone size: .
J gene: TRBJ1-5
D gene: .
CDR3 length: 14
V gene: TRBV2

CDR3 DNA: TGCGCCAGCAGCGCGGACAGTAACTATGGCTACACCTTC
CDR3 protein: CASSADSNYGYTF
clone size: few
J gene: TRBJ1-2
D gene: .
CDR3 length: 13
V gene: TRBV10-1

CDR3 DNA: TGTGCCAGCAGCGTGGCGGGAGGGCCCGACAATGAGCAGTTCTTC
CDR3 protein: CASSVAGGPDNEQFF
clone size: .
J gene: TRBJ2-1
D gene: TRBD2
CDR3 length: 15
V gene: TRBV11-3

CDR3 DNA: TGTGCCAGCTCACCACCGCGGGGCGGACCTAGCACAGATACGCAGTATTTT
CDR3 protein: CASSPPRGGPSTDTQYF
clone size: few
J gene: TRBJ2-3
D gene: .
CDR3 length: 17
V gene: TRBV18

CDR3 DNA: TGTGCCAGCCGAACAGGGGGGCCGGCGGCTAATGAAAAACTGTTTTTT
CDR3 protein: CASRTGGPAANEKLFF
clone size: few
J gene: TRBJ1-4
D gene: TRBD1
CDR3 length: 16
V gene: TRBV9

CDR3 DNA: TGTGCCAGCACTGCGGGAGGGTGGTCAGATACGCAGTATTTT
CDR3 protein: CASTAGGWSDTQYF
clone size: .
J gene: TRBJ2-3
D gene: TRBD2
CDR3 length: 14
V gene: TRBV5-4

CDR3 DNA: TGTGCCAGCAGCTCCGGACAGGGGGTCTACAATGAGCAGTTCTTC
CDR3 protein: CASSSGQGVYNEQFF
clone size: .
J gene: TRBJ2-1
D gene: TRBD1
CDR3 length: 15
V gene: TRBV5-6

CDR3 DNA: TGTGCCAGCAGCCGTATAGCGGGACATAGCACAGATACGCAGTATTTT
CDR3 protein: CASSRIAGHSTDTQYF
clone size: .
J gene: TRBJ2-3
D gene: TRBD2
CDR3 length: 16
V gene: TRBV14

CDR3 DNA: TGTGCCAGCAGCTCGTCGACTAGCGGGAGCTATTTTTCCAGGCAGTATTTT
CDR3 protein: CASSSSTSGSYFSRQYF
clone size: few
J gene: TRBJ2-3
D gene: TRBD2
CDR3 length: 17
V gene: TRBV7-2

CDR3 DNA: TGTGCCAGTAGTACGACAGAAGGAGCTAATGAAAAACTGTTTTTT
CDR3 protein: CASSTTEGANEKLFF
clone size: .
J gene: TRBJ1-4
D gene: .
CDR3 length: 15
V gene: TRBV19

CDR3 DNA: TGTGCCAGCAGTACGACAGGATTCTATGGCTACACCTTC
CDR3 protein: CASSTTGFYGYTF
clone size: .
J gene: TRBJ1-2
D gene: .
CDR3 length: 13
V gene: TRBV6-1

CDR3 DNA: TGTGCCATCAGTGAGTCGAGTCCACCTTCCGAGCAGTACTTC
CDR3 protein: CAISESSPPSEQYF
clone size: .
J gene: TRBJ2-7
D gene: .
CDR3 length: 14
V gene: TRBV10-3

CDR3 DNA: TGTGCCAGCAGCTTAGGACTAGCGGGAGCCACCGGGGAGCTGTTTTTT
CDR3 protein: CASSLGLAGATGELFF
clone size: .
J gene: TRBJ2-2
D gene: TRBD2
CDR3 length: 16
V gene: TRBV11-3

CDR3 DNA: TGTGCCAGCAGCCAGGGGGCCGTCTACAATGAGCAGTTCTTC
CDR3 protein: CASSQGAVYNEQFF
clone size: .
J gene: TRBJ2-1
D gene: .
CDR3 length: 14
V gene: TRBV14

CDR3 DNA: TGTGCCATCAGTGAGTCGACAAGGGGGCGGGTAAGCTCCTACAATGAGCAGTTCTTC
CDR3 protein: CAISESTRGRVSSYNEQFF
clone size: .
J gene: TRBJ2-1
D gene: TRBD1
CDR3 length: 19
V gene: TRBV10-3

CDR3 DNA: TGTGCCAGCAGCTTTTTCCCGGGATCCAGCACAGATACGCAGTATTTT
CDR3 protein: CASSFFPGSSTDTQYF
clone size: .
J gene: TRBJ2-3
D gene: .
CDR3 length: 16
V gene: TRBV7-6

CDR3 DNA: TGCGCCAGCAGCCCGGGTAGCGGGAGGACCTCCTACGAGCAGTACTTC
CDR3 protein: CASSPGSGRTSYEQYF
clone size: .
J gene: TRBJ2-7
D gene: TRBD2
CDR3 length: 16
V gene: TRBV5-1

CDR3 DNA: TGTGCCATCAGTTCCTCCACTAGCGGGAGCCTCGGGGAGCTGTTTTTT
CDR3 protein: CAISSSTSGSLGELFF
clone size: .
J gene: TRBJ2-2
D gene: TRBD2
CDR3 length: 16
V gene: TRBV10-3

CDR3 DNA: TGTGCCAGCAGCTGGGAGCGGCACTCCTACGAGCAGTACTTC
CDR3 protein: CASSWERHSYEQYF
clone size: .
J gene: TRBJ2-7
D gene: .
CDR3 length: 14
V gene: TRBV7-8

CDR3 DNA: TGTGCCAGCAGTTACCCGGGACAGCAAGAGACCCAGTACTTC
CDR3 protein: CASSYPGQQETQYF
clone size: .
J gene: TRBJ2-5
D gene: TRBD1
CDR3 length: 14
V gene: TRBV6-6

CDR3 DNA: TGCGCCAGCAGTGAGTTCGCAGGGCCCCTAGGGGCTTTCTTT
CDR3 protein: CASSEFAGPLGAFF
clone size: .
J gene: TRBJ1-1
D gene: .
CDR3 length: 14
V gene: TRBV10-2

CDR3 DNA: TGCGCCAGCAGCCAAGATACGGGACTTTGGAACACCATATATTTT
CDR3 protein: CASSQDTGLWNTIYF
clone size: .
J gene: TRBJ1-3
D gene: .
CDR3 length: 15
V gene: TRBV4-1

CDR3 DNA: TGTGCCTCACAGGGACAGCATCATCAGCCCCAGCATTTT
CDR3 protein: CASQGQHHQPQHF
clone size: .
J gene: TRBJ1-5
D gene: TRBD1
CDR3 length: 13
V gene: TRBV19

CDR3 DNA: TGTGCCAGCACCAATGGGGGGTTTGGCTACACCTTC
CDR3 protein: CASTNGGFGYTF
clone size: few
J gene: TRBJ1-2
D gene: .
CDR3 length: 12
V gene: TRBV6-6